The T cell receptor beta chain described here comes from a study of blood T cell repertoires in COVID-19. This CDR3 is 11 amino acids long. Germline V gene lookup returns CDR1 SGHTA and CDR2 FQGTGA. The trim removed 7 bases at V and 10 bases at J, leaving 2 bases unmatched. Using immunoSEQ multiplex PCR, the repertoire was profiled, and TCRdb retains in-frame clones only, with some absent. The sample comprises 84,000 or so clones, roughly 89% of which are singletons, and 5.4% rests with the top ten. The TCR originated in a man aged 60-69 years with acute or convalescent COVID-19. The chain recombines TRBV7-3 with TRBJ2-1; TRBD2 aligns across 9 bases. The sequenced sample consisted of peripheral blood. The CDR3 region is CASTSGVEQFF. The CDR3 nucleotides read TGTGCCAGCACTAGCGGGGTCGAGCAGTTCTTC. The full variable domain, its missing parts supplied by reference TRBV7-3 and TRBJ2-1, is GAGVSQTPSNKVTEKGKYVELRCDPISGHTALYWYRQSLGQGPEFLIYFQGTGAADDSGLPNDRFFAVRPEGSVSTLKIQRTERGDSAVYLCASTSGVEQFFGPGTRLTVL.